This passage covers 22 T cell receptor beta chains from one sample sequenced in a study of a mutant IDH1 vaccine in newly diagnosed glioma. The antigens these receptors bind are not known. Indicated time point: week 35, safety follow-up. Vaccine doses each comprised 300 ug of mutant IDH1 20-mer peptide, with topical imiquimod. This table comes from immunoSEQ multiplex PCR, and its TCRdb copy is limited to in-frame clones, with some not included. The sample contains tens of thousands of clones, roughly four fifths of which appear only once. The sample consisted of PBMCs, taken from a glioma patient whose treatment included an IDH1 peptide vaccine. Source of these receptors: a woman in her late teens or twenties with glioma.

CDR3 sequence (DNA): TGTGCCAGCAGTTTTGCTCCTACCTACGAGCAGTACTTC. The encoded protein is CASSFAPTYEQYF. The V gene is TRBV6-6, the J gene TRBJ2-7, with D unresolved. Trimming took 4 bases from V and 2 from J, leaving 9 bases between them. Germline-derived CDR1 and CDR2 are MNHNY and SVGAGI (reference sequence). This CDR3 is 13 amino acids long.

The chain has TRBV5-1 and TRBJ2-4; no firm D call. Trimming shortened V by 2 bases and J by 14 bases, and 11 bases separated the two germline ends. CDR1 and CDR2 (germline): SGHRS, YFSETQ. This CDR3 is built from 11 residues. The CDR3 region is CASSFSGMEYF. The CDR3 DNA sequence: TGCGCCAGCAGCTTTTCAGGCATGGAGTACTTC.

This chain uses TRBV28 with TRBJ1-2, with D tentatively TRBD1 (5 bases). Germline assignment: CDR1 MDHEN and CDR2 SYDVKM. The CDR3 consists of 13 residues. CDR3 residues: CATFGRDGYGYTF. In DNA form, the CDR3 reads TGTGCTACCTTCGGCAGGGATGGCTATGGCTACACCTTC.

The gene calls are TRBV4-2 and TRBJ2-3, with 10 bases aligning to TRBD2. Per germline, CDR1 LGHNA and CDR2 YNFKEQ. Unmatched junction bases numbered 10, after V lost 0 bases and J lost 1 base. There are 19 residues in the CDR3. CDR3 in DNA: TGTGCCAGCAGCCAAGAGGAGGGTAGCGGGAGGCCCGGCACAGATACGCAGTATTTT. This encodes CASSQEEGSGRPGTDTQYF.

The genes are TRBV2 and TRBJ2-1; D uncertain. The V gene's germline CDR1 is SNHLY and CDR2 FYNNEI. V gave up 7 bases and J gave up 7 bases, with 20 bases separating them. The CDR3 loop spans 15 amino acids. The DNA for the CDR3 is TGTGCCAGCACCGCCGAGGCAGTTTTTGCAAATGAGCAGTTCTTC. It is translated as CASTAEAVFANEQFF.

This rearrangement joins TRBV10-2 to TRBJ1-3, with D hard to call. The V end lost 7 bases, the J end lost 2 bases, and 9 bases lay between the germline ends. The CDR3 runs 13 residues. Germline V lookup: CDR1 WSHSY, CDR2 SAAADI. The DNA of the CDR3 is TGCGCCAGCAACACCCTCGCTGGAAACACCATATATTTT. This sequence encodes CASNTLAGNTIYF.

This chain connects TRBV6-5 to TRBJ1-1; tentative D call: TRBD1 (6 bases). Germline lookup yields CDR1 MNHEY and CDR2 SVGAGI. There are 13 residues in the CDR3. Trimming stripped 6 bases from V and 3 bases from J, with 11 bases between. CDR3 region: CASRPNRDTEAFF. In DNA form, the CDR3 reads TGTGCCAGCAGACCTAACAGGGACACTGAAGCTTTCTTT.

The chain carries TRBV7-8 and TRBJ1-4, with TRBD1 matching over 7 bases. Germline V gene lookup returns CDR1 SGHVS and CDR2 FQNEAQ. The CDR3 sequence is 16 residues long. With 1 base clipped from V and 7 bases from J, the junction kept 9 bases outside the gene matches. The CDR3 loop reads CASSLDEGTEGEKLFF. CDR3 DNA: TGTGCCAGCAGCTTAGATGAGGGGACAGAGGGTGAAAAACTGTTTTTT.

V and J are TRBV5-1 and TRBJ1-1; possibly TRBD1 for D (6 bases). The CDR3 runs to 14 residues. V dropped 4 bases and J dropped 2 bases, with 12 bases sitting between them. The germline V gene has CDR1 SGHRS and CDR2 YFSETQ. The CDR3 region has the DNA TGCGCCAGCAGCCACGGGGACACCAACACTGAAGCTTTCTTT. Its protein product is CASSHGDTNTEAFF.

This clone showed up just a few times. The chain combines TRBV7-9 with TRBJ1-4, with a possible D match to TRBD1 (5 bases). The CDR3 extends over 18 amino acids. Deletions cut 5 bases from V and 3 bases from J, with 22 bases between. The V gene's germline CDR1 is SEHNR and CDR2 FQNEAQ (reference sequence). CDR3 amino acids: CASSDGRAAGVANEKLFF. The CDR3 DNA is TGTGCCAGCAGCGATGGGCGGGCAGCGGGGGTCGCTAATGAAAAACTGTTTTTT.

The chain carries TRBV27 and TRBJ2-1, with a weak D call TRBD2 (5 bases). Deletions cut 3 bases from V and 5 bases from J, with 20 bases between. Germline values: CDR1 MNHEY, CDR2 SMNVEV (reference sequence). The CDR3 loop spans 17 amino acids. The CDR3 sequence is CASSLGFRIGGHNEQFF. Here the CDR3 DNA reads TGTGCCAGCAGTTTGGGCTTCCGGATCGGCGGGCACAATGAGCAGTTCTTC.

V gene TRBV19 combines with J gene TRBJ2-2, with a weak D call TRBD1 (6 bases). The germline CDR1 and CDR2 sequences are LNHDA and SQIVND (reference sequence). This CDR3 is built from 13 residues. V lost 4 bases and J 7 bases, leaving 10 bases between the germline ends. CDR3: CASSSKGGGELFF. The CDR3 DNA reads TGTGCCAGTAGTAGTAAAGGGGGCGGGGAGCTGTTTTTT.

The table lists this clone with a count of one. V gene TRBV30 combines with J gene TRBJ2-3; 9 bases fit TRBD2. CDR1 is GTSNPN and CDR2 is SVGIG in the germline V gene (reference sequence). Trimming took 3 bases from V and 2 from J; bases not matched to a gene: 3. This CDR3 is built from 14 residues. The CDR3 DNA sequence: TGTGCCTGGAGCCGCGGGGGGGCCACAGATACGCAGTATTTT. This codes for CAWSRGGATDTQYF.

The CDR3 loop reads CASSSRRDTQYF. The DNA of the CDR3 is TGTGCCAGCAGTTCAAGGCGAGATACGCAGTATTTT. The chain is built from TRBV6-5 and TRBJ2-3; D is undetermined. In germline, CDR1 is MNHEY, CDR2 SVGAGI. Trimming left V 4 bases short and J 5 bases short, with 7 bases between. There are 12 residues in the CDR3.

The V gene is TRBV5-4, the J gene TRBJ1-1, with D perhaps matching TRBD1 (6 bases). CDR1 SGHNT and CDR2 YYREEE come from the germline V gene (reference sequence). The CDR3 extends over 15 amino acids. Trimming took 4 bases from V and 3 from J, leaving 16 bases between them. CDR3 nucleotide sequence: TGTGCCAGCAGCAACGCAGGGGATGGGGACACTGAAGCTTTCTTT. This sequence encodes CASSNAGDGDTEAFF. Looking up the rest from reference TRBV5-4 and TRBJ1-1 gives the full variable domain: ETGVTQSPTHLIKTRGQQVTLRCSSQSGHNTVSWYQQALGQGPQFIFQYYREEENGRGNFPPRFSGLQFPNYSSELNVNALELDDSALYLCASSNAGDGDTEAFFGQGTRLTVV.

The chain combines TRBV19 with TRBJ1-2; D unclear. The CDR3 loop spans 11 amino acids. The germline V gene encodes CDR1 LNHDA and CDR2 SQIVND (reference sequence). Trimming took off 8 bases at V and 8 bases at J, with 12 bases between the two ends. The CDR3 DNA follows: TGTGCCAGTTCCTTCCTCAGCGGCTACACCTTC. Amino acid sequence: CASSFLSGYTF. The full variable domain, with the rest looked up from reference TRBV19 and TRBJ1-2, is DGGITQSPKYLFRKEGQNVTLSCEQNLNHDAMYWYRQDPGQGLRLIYYSQIVNDFQKGDIAEGYSVSREKKESFPLTVTSAQKNPTAFYLCASSFLSGYTFGSGTRLTVV.

The rearrangement joins TRBV2 to TRBJ1-2, with a weak D call TRBD1 (6 bases). With 8 bases removed from V and 4 bases from J, the gap between germline ends came to 23 bases. This CDR3 is built from 16 residues. CDR1 is SNHLY, CDR2 FYNNEI, per germline. The CDR3 DNA follows: TGTGCCAGCGGGGGGGGGCGCGAGAATGGCCTCTATGGCTACACCTTC. Amino acid sequence: CASGGGRENGLYGYTF.

The rearrangement uses TRBV18 and TRBJ2-2, with D unresolved. CDR3 length: 14 residues. V was pared by 4 bases and J by 2 bases, with 8 bases between. Germline lookup yields CDR1 KGHSH and CDR2 LQKENI. CDR3 sequence (DNA): TGTGCCAGCTCACTTACGGCTAACACCGGGGAGCTGTTTTTT. Translation gives CASSLTANTGELFF.

The chain recombines TRBV19 with TRBJ2-3, with TRBD2 matching over 9 bases. With V trimmed by 1 base and J by 6 bases, 2 bases remained unmatched. In germline, CDR1 is LNHDA, CDR2 SQIVND (reference sequence). The CDR3 contains 14 residues. CDR3 in DNA: TGTGCCAGTAGTATAGGTGCGGGAGGGGATACGCAGTATTTT. Translation: CASSIGAGGDTQYF.

This clone has more than one count but fewer than ten. The V gene is TRBV29-1, the J gene TRBJ2-7, with D perhaps TRBD1 (6 bases). V lost 6 bases to trimming and J lost 1 base, with 13 bases between them. CDR3 length: 13 amino acids. Germline loops: CDR1 SQVTM, CDR2 ANQGSEA. The DNA of the CDR3 is TGCAGCGTCTATACCGGGACATCCTACGAGCAGTACTTC. This gives the protein CSVYTGTSYEQYF.

The chain combines TRBV5-1 with TRBJ2-6; D is perhaps TRBD2 (6 bases). Germline V CDR1 and CDR2: SGHRS, YFSETQ. V dropped 4 bases and J dropped 0 bases, with 17 bases sitting between them. This CDR3 comprises 18 residues. The CDR3 nucleotides read TGCGCCAGCAGCGAAAATATAGGGACTCTCTCTGGGGCCAACGTCCTGACTTTC. This encodes CASSENIGTLSGANVLTF.

In this sample, this clone turned up a few times. This sequence joins TRBV7-3 and TRBJ2-2; D may be TRBD2 (5 bases). Germline-derived CDR1 and CDR2 are SGHTA and FQGTGA. The ends were cut back, 1 base at V and 0 bases at J, with 12 bases in the middle. The CDR3 covers 17 residues. The CDR3 DNA reads as TGTGCCAGCAGCTTAAAGCTTGGAGGAACGAACACCGGGGAGCTGTTTTTT. Protein sequence: CASSLKLGGTNTGELFF. The whole variable domain, remainder taken from reference TRBV7-3 and TRBJ2-2, is GAGVSQTPSNKVTEKGKYVELRCDPISGHTALYWYRQSLGQGPEFLIYFQGTGAADDSGLPNDRFFAVRPEGSVSTLKIQRTERGDSAVYLCASSLKLGGTNTGELFFGEGSRLTVL.